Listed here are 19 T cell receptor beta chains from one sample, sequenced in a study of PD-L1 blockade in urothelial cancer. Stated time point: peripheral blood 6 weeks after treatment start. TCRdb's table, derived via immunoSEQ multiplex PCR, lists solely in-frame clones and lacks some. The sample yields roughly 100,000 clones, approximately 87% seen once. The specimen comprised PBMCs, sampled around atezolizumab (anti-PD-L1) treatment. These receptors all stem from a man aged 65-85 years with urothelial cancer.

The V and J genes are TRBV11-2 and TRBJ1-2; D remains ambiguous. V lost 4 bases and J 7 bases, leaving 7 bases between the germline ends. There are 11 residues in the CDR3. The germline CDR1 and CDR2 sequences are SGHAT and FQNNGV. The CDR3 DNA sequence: TGTGCCAGCAGCTCCCGGGGTGGCTACACCTTC. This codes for CASSSRGGYTF.

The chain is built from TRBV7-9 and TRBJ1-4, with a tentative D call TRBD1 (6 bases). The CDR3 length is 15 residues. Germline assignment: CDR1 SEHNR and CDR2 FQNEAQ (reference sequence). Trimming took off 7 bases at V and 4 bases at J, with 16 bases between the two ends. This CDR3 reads CASKAGGGGNEKLFF. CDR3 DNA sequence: TGTGCCAGCAAGGCGGGGGGCGGTGGTAATGAAAAACTGTTTTTT. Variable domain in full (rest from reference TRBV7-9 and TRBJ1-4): DTGVSQNPRHKITKRGQNVTFRCDPISEHNRLYWYRQTLGQGPEFLTYFQNEAQLEKSRLLSDRFSAERPKGSFSTLEIQRTEQGDSAMYLCASKAGGGGNEKLFFGSGTQLSVL.

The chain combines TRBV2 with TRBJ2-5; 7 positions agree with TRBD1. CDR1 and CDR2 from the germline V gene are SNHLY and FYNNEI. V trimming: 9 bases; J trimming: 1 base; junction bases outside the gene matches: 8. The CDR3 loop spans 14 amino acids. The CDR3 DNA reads TGTGCCAGGGGGGAAGGGGGCCGCCAAGAGACCCAGTACTTC. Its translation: CARGEGGRQETQYF.

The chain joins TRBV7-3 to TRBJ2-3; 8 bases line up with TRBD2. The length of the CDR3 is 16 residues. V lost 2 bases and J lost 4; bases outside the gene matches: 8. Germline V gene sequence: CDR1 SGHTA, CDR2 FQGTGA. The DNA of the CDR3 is TGTGCCAGCAGCTTAGGTCAGCGGGGGCCCTCAGATACGCAGTATTTT. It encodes CASSLGQRGPSDTQYF.

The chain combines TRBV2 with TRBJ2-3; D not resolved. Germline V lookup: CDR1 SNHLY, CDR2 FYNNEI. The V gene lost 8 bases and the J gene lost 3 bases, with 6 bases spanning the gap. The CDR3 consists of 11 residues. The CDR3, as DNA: TGTGCCAGCTCGGTGACAGATACGCAGTATTTT. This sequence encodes CASSVTDTQYF.

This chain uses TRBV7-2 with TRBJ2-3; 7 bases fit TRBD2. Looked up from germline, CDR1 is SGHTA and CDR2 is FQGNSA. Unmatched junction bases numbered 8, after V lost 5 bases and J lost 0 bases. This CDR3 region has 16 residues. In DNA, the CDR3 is TGTGCCAGCAGCCCCCTAGCGGACTCTAGCACAGATACGCAGTATTTT. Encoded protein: CASSPLADSSTDTQYF. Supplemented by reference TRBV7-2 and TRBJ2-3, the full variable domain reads GAGVSQSPSNKVTEKGKDVELRCDPISGHTALYWYRQSLGQGLEFLIYFQGNSAPDKSGLPSDRFSAERTGGSVSTLTIQRTQQEDSAVYLCASSPLADSSTDTQYFGPGTRLTVL.

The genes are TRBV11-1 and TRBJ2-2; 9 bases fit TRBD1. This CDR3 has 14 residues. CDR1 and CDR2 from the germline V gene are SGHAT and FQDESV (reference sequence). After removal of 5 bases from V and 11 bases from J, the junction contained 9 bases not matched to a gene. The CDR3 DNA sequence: TGTGCCAGCAGCACGGACAGGGGACGAAGTGAGCTGTTTTTT. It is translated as CASSTDRGRSELFF.

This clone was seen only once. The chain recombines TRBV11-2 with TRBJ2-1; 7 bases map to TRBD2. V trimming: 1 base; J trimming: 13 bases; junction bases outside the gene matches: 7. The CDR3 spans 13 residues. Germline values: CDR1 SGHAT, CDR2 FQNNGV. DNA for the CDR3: TGTGCCAGCAGCTTAGGGGCTAGCGGAAGACAGTTCTTC. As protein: CASSLGASGRQFF.

The CDR3 region is CAWSGQIVTEAFF. The CDR3, as DNA: TGTGCCTGGAGCGGACAGATCGTCACTGAAGCTTTCTTT. The chain carries TRBV30 and TRBJ1-1, with D tentatively TRBD1 (6 bases). The CDR3 contains 13 residues. With 3 bases removed from V and 4 bases from J, the gap between germline ends came to 12 bases. Germline-derived CDR1 and CDR2 are GTSNPN and SVGIG (reference sequence).

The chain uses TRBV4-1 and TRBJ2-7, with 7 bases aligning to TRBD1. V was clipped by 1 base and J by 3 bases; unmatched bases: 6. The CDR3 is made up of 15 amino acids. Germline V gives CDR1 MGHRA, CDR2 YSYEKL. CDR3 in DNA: TGCGCCAGCAGCCAAGGGGATCAGGGGGACTACGAGCAGTACTTC. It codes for CASSQGDQGDYEQYF.

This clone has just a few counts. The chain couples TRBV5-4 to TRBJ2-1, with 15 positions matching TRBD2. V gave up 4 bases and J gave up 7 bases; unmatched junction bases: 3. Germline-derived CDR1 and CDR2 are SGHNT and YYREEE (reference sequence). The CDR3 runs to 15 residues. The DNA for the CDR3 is TGTGCCAGCAGCACGGGACTAGCGGGGGGAAATGAGCAGTTCTTC. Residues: CASSTGLAGGNEQFF. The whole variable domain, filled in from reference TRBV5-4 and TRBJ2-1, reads ETGVTQSPTHLIKTRGQQVTLRCSSQSGHNTVSWYQQALGQGPQFIFQYYREEENGRGNFPPRFSGLQFPNYSSELNVNALELDDSALYLCASSTGLAGGNEQFFGPGTRLTVL.

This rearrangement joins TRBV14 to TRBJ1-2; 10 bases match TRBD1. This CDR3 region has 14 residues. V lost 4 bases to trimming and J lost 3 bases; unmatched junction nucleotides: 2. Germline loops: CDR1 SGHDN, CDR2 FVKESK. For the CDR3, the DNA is TGTGCCAGCAGCCCGACAGGGGGCGACTATGGCTACACCTTC. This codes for CASSPTGGDYGYTF.

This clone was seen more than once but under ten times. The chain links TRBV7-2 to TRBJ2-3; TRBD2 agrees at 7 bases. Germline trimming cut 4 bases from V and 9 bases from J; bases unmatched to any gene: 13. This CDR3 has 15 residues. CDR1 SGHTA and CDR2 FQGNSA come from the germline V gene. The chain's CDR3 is CASSWRDSVGGTQYF. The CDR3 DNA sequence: TGTGCCAGCAGCTGGAGGGACTCGGTCGGGGGGACGCAGTATTTT.

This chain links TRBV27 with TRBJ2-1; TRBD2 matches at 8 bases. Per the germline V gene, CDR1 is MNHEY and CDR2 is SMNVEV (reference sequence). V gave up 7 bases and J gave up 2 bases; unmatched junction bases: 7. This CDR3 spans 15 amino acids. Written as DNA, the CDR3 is TGTGCCAGCAAAAACAGCGGGGGCACCTACAATGAGCAGTTCTTC. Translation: CASKNSGGTYNEQFF.

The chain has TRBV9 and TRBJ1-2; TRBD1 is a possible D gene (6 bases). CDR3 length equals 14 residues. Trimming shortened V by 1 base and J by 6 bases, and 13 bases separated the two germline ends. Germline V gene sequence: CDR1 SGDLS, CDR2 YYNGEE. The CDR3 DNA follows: TGTGCCAGCAGCGTAAATACAGGGAGAAATGGCTACACCTTC. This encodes CASSVNTGRNGYTF.

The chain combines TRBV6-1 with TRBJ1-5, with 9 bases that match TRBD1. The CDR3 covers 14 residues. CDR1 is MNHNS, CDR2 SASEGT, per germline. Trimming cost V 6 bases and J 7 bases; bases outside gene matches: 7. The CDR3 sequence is CASRQQGARQPQHF. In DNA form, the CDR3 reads TGTGCCAGCAGGCAACAGGGGGCGAGGCAGCCCCAGCATTTT.

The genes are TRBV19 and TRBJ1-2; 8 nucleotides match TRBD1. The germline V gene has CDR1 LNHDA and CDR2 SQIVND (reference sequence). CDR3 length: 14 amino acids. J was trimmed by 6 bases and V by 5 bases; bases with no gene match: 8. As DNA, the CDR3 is TGTGCCAGTAGTCCCCGACAGGGGAGTAATGGCTACACCTTC. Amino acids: CASSPRQGSNGYTF.

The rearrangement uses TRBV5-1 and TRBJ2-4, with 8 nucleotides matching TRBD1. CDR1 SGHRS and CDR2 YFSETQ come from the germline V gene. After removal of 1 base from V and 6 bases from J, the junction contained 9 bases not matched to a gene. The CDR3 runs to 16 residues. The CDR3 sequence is CASSLRVGQGGNIQYF. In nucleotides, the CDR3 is TGCGCCAGCAGCTTGCGGGTTGGACAGGGTGGAAACATTCAGTACTTC.

The CDR3 protein is CASSGERVGYTF. For the CDR3, the DNA is TGTGCCAGCAGCGGGGAGAGGGTCGGCTACACCTTC. The chain recombines TRBV11-3 with TRBJ1-2; D is unresolved. The CDR3 sequence is 12 residues long. V was clipped by 5 bases and J by 8 bases, with 12 bases between them. CDR1 SGHNT and CDR2 YENEEA come from the germline V gene.